The 27 T cell receptor beta chains below all came from one sample that was sequenced in a study of T cell changes during pregnancy in multiple sclerosis. The repertoire was sequenced with immunoSEQ multiplex PCR; TCRdb's copy has only in-frame clones and lacks some. In the table there are roughly 60,000 clones, 90% of which are singletons. The source was peripheral blood, collected in the second trimester of pregnancy. The receptors were sampled from a female donor in good health, enrolled as a control in a pregnancy study.

For the CDR3, the DNA is TGTGCCAGCAGGAGACAGGGACTGAACACTGAAGCTTTCTTT. Encoded protein: CASRRQGLNTEAFF. The rearrangement joins TRBV6-5 to TRBJ1-1; TRBD1 matches at 7 bases. CDR3 size: 14 residues. With 6 bases clipped from V and 0 bases from J, the junction kept 4 bases outside the gene matches. Germline V gene data show CDR1 as MNHEY and CDR2 as SVGAGI.

The count of this clone is one. V usage is TRBV9 and J usage is TRBJ2-1; D gene uncertain. The length of the CDR3 is 12 residues. Germline CDR1 reads SGDLS; CDR2 reads YYNGEE. Between the trimmed V and J ends, which lost 2 bases and 4 bases, there was a span of 4 bases. Written as DNA, the CDR3 is TGTGCCAGCAGCGTCGGGTACAATGAGCAGTTCTTC. Encoded protein: CASSVGYNEQFF.

The genes are TRBV27 and TRBJ2-2, with TRBD2 matching over 16 bases. Trimming removed 7 bases from V and 4 bases from J; junction bases left unmatched: 9. CDR3 length: 18 residues. Germline-derived CDR1 and CDR2 are MNHEY and SMNVEV (reference sequence). The CDR3 bases are TGTGCCAGCACCCCCGGGACTAGCGGGAGGGGTGGCACCGGGGAGCTGTTTTTT. It translates to CASTPGTSGRGGTGELFF.

Here the CDR3 DNA reads TGTGCCAGCAGCTCCTCCCTGGGCACTAATGAAAAACTGTTTTTT. It translates to CASSSSLGTNEKLFF. The chain employs TRBV7-9 and TRBJ1-4; D is ambiguous. The CDR3 runs to 15 residues. Trimming stripped 4 bases from V and 2 bases from J, with 11 bases between. Germline CDR1 reads SEHNR; CDR2 reads FQNEAQ (reference sequence).

This chain connects TRBV29-1 to TRBJ1-1, with D possibly being TRBD1 (5 bases). This CDR3 is built from 15 residues. Germline CDR1 reads SQVTM; CDR2 reads ANQGSEA. Trimming took 1 base from V and 4 from J, leaving 16 bases between them. The CDR3 DNA reads TGCAGCGTTGAAGGGGGGAGGGGCCGAGGCACTGAAGCTTTCTTT. This translates into CSVEGGRGRGTEAFF. The full variable domain, completed using reference TRBV29-1 and TRBJ1-1, is SAVISQKPSRDICQRGTSLTIQCQVDSQVTMMFWYRQQPGQSLTLIATANQGSEATYESGFVIDKFPISRPNLTFSTLTVSNMSPEDSSIYLCSVEGGRGRGTEAFFGQGTRLTVV.

The rearrangement joins TRBV9 to TRBJ1-3; 9 positions agree with TRBD1. With 0 bases clipped from V and 5 bases from J, the junction kept 6 bases outside the gene matches. The CDR3 is 16 residues long. The germline V gene has CDR1 SGDLS and CDR2 YYNGEE. The DNA of the CDR3 is TGTGCCAGCAGCGTAGGACAGGGGGAGATGAGAAACACCATATATTTT. Amino acid sequence: CASSVGQGEMRNTIYF. Variable domain in full (rest from reference TRBV9 and TRBJ1-3): DSGVTQTPKHLITATGQRVTLRCSPRSGDLSVYWYQQSLDQGLQFLIQYYNGEERAKGNILERFSAQQFPDLHSELNLSSLELGDSALYFCASSVGQGEMRNTIYFGEGSWLTVV.

V usage is TRBV18 and J usage is TRBJ2-1, with TRBD1 as a possible D gene (7 bases). The CDR3 consists of 15 residues. Deletions cut 3 bases from V and 4 bases from J, with 13 bases between. The germline V gene encodes CDR1 KGHSH and CDR2 LQKENI. CDR3 coding DNA: TGTGCCAGCTCACCTCGGCAGGGGGGTTACAATGAGCAGTTCTTC. It encodes CASSPRQGGYNEQFF.

This chain links TRBV28 with TRBJ2-4, with TRBD1 identical over 7 bases. This CDR3 is 16 amino acids long. The V segment lost 5 bases and the J segment 1 base; nucleotides outside the gene matches: 8. CDR1 MDHEN and CDR2 SYDVKM come from the germline V gene. As DNA, the CDR3 is TGTGCCAGCAGTATCCACAGGGGAGATGCCAAAAACATTCAGTACTTC. Translating gives CASSIHRGDAKNIQYF. Filled out from reference TRBV28 and TRBJ2-4, the complete variable domain reads DVKVTQSSRYLVKRTGEKVFLECVQDMDHENMFWYRQDPGLGLRLIYFSYDVKMKEKGDIPEGYSVSREKKERFSLILESASTNQTSMYLCASSIHRGDAKNIQYFGAGTRLSVL.

The CDR3 protein is CASRSSGQYTDTQYF. CDR3 in DNA: TGCGCCAGCAGATCTAGTGGACAGTACACAGATACGCAGTATTTT. The V gene is TRBV5-1, the J gene TRBJ2-3; D possibly corresponds to TRBD1 (6 bases). This CDR3 has 15 residues. Trimming took 5 bases from V and 2 from J, leaving 15 bases between them. In germline, CDR1 is SGHRS, CDR2 YFSETQ.

Written as DNA, the CDR3 is TGCAGCGTTGAACTCGGGGACATATTGTACCAAGAGACCCAGTACTTC. Translation: CSVELGDILYQETQYF. The chain combines TRBV29-1 with TRBJ2-5; D is possibly TRBD1 (6 bases). V was shortened by 2 bases and J by 0 bases, with 16 bases between the two germline ends. The CDR3 totals 16 residues. The germline V gene has CDR1 SQVTM and CDR2 ANQGSEA.

The chain carries TRBV30 and TRBJ2-7; D gene uncertain. Germline CDR1 and CDR2: GTSNPN and SVGIG (reference sequence). The CDR3 covers 12 residues. Trimming shortened V by 3 bases and J by 0 bases, and 6 bases separated the two germline ends. CDR3 sequence (DNA): TGTGCCTGGAGCTACAGCTCCTACGAGCAGTACTTC. This sequence encodes CAWSYSSYEQYF.

The chain combines TRBV5-1 with TRBJ1-2; 8 bases line up with TRBD1. There are 18 residues in the CDR3. Per germline, CDR1 SGHRS and CDR2 YFSETQ. The V segment lost 1 base and the J segment 2 bases; nucleotides outside the gene matches: 13. The CDR3 here is CASSLPRPGQASNYGYTF. CDR3 sequence (DNA): TGCGCCAGCAGCTTGCCTCGACCGGGACAGGCTTCGAACTATGGCTACACCTTC.

The gene calls are TRBV2 and TRBJ1-4; D not resolved. Germline V CDR1 and CDR2: SNHLY, FYNNEI. The V and J ends lost 8 bases and 6 bases respectively, with 10 bases between them. The length of the CDR3 is 12 residues. In DNA, the CDR3 is TGTGCCAGCCTATTCGCCGATGAAAAACTGTTTTTT. The encoded protein is CASLFADEKLFF.

The V gene is TRBV2, the J gene TRBJ1-2, with 7 bases fitting TRBD1. V lost 10 bases and J lost 7; bases outside the gene matches: 9. The length of the CDR3 is 12 residues. Germline CDR1 is SNHLY and CDR2 is FYNNEI. The CDR3 bases are TGTGCCACCAAAGACAGGGAACGTGGCTACACCTTC. Its protein is CATKDRERGYTF.

A word on this clone: The junction and the germline gene differ at one end; a read error may be behind it. The chain combines TRBV5-1 with TRBJ2-7; 10 bases match TRBD1. Looked up from germline, CDR1 is SGHRS and CDR2 is YFSETQ. This CDR3 spans 14 amino acids. The DNA for the CDR3 is TGCGCCAGCAGTACGGGACAGGGGCTCGATAGCTTGATCTTC. It encodes CASSTGQGLDSLIF. Complete variable domain (other parts from reference TRBV5-1 and TRBJ2-7): KAGVTQTPRYLIKTRGQQVTLSCSPISGHRSVSWYQQTPGQGLQFLFEYFSETQRNKGNFPGRFSGRQFSNSRSEMNVSTLELGDSALYLCASSTGQGLDSLIFGPGTRLTVT.

V is TRBV28 and J is TRBJ1-1; D might be TRBD1 (6 bases). Germline V gene data show CDR1 as MDHEN and CDR2 as SYDVKM. The CDR3 contains 14 residues. CDR3 DNA: TGTGCGTACTCGGCAGGGGATCGAAAAGCTGAAGCTTTCTTT. Protein: CAYSAGDRKAEAFF.

The rearrangement uses TRBV7-2 and TRBJ2-2; 9 bases agree with TRBD2. V dropped 3 bases and J dropped 4; count of bases not matched to a gene: 9. The length of the CDR3 is 17 residues. The germline gives CDR1 SGHTA, CDR2 FQGNSA. The CDR3 here is CASSFLAGNKVTGELFF. The CDR3 DNA follows: TGTGCCAGCAGCTTCCTAGCGGGAAATAAGGTCACCGGGGAGCTGTTTTTT.

This chain uses TRBV11-2 with TRBJ1-4; D is perhaps TRBD1 (6 bases). Deletions cut 5 bases from V and 12 bases from J, with 19 bases between. This CDR3 is 14 amino acids long. Per the germline V gene, CDR1 is SGHAT and CDR2 is FQNNGV. Written as DNA, the CDR3 is TGTGCCAGCAGCAGAGACGGGGCCGCAGGGGAACTGTTTTTT. Translated, it gives CASSRDGAAGELFF.

The genes are TRBV7-8 and TRBJ1-5; D call uncertain. From germline, CDR1 is SGHVS and CDR2 FQNEAQ. CDR3 length equals 13 residues. Trimming stripped 0 bases from V and 6 bases from J, with 6 bases between. The CDR3 is CASSLALGQPQHF. The CDR3 region has the DNA TGTGCCAGCAGCTTAGCGCTAGGTCAGCCCCAGCATTTT.

The chain uses TRBV7-3 and TRBJ1-1, with D tentatively TRBD1 (5 bases). CDR1 is SGHTA and CDR2 is FQGTGA in the germline V gene. CDR3 size: 13 residues. The germline V and J ends were trimmed by 5 bases and 4 bases, with 11 bases remaining between them. The CDR3 nucleotides read TGTGCCAGCAGCAAGACAGTAAGCACTGAAGCTTTCTTT. Amino acids: CASSKTVSTEAFF.

The gene calls are TRBV28 and TRBJ2-2; D unclear. This CDR3 region has 14 residues. From germline, CDR1 is MDHEN and CDR2 SYDVKM. The ends were cut back, 2 bases at V and 3 bases at J, with 7 bases in the middle. The CDR3 spells CASSLSIDTGELFF. The CDR3 DNA reads TGTGCCAGCAGTTTAAGCATTGACACCGGGGAGCTGTTTTTT.

The chain carries TRBV12-5 and TRBJ2-4; 13 nucleotides match TRBD2. Trimming took 6 bases from V and 0 from J; bases not matched to a gene: 14. Germline-derived CDR1 and CDR2 are LGHNT and FRNRAP. The CDR3 has 20 residues. CDR3 region: CASGLTPGLAGILAKNIQYF. Written as DNA, the CDR3 is TGTGCTAGTGGCCTTACACCGGGACTAGCGGGAATACTAGCCAAAAACATTCAGTACTTC.

Only a few counts were recorded for this clone. The chain is built from TRBV15 and TRBJ1-1, with 11 positions matching TRBD1. V shed 6 bases and J 7 bases; nucleotides not matched to a gene: 7. The CDR3 is made up of 14 amino acids. CDR1 LNHNV and CDR2 YYDKDF come from the germline V gene (reference sequence). The CDR3 DNA is TGTGCCACCAGTCCGGACAGGGGGCAAGGTGAAGCTTTCTTT. Residues: CATSPDRGQGEAFF. Drawing the rest from reference TRBV15 and TRBJ1-1, the complete variable domain is DAMVIQNPRYQVTQFGKPVTLSCSQTLNHNVMYWYQQKSSQAPKLLFHYYDKDFNNEADTPDNFQSRRPNTSFCFLDIRSPGLGDTAMYLCATSPDRGQGEAFFGQGTRLTVV.

V is TRBV14 and J is TRBJ1-2; TRBD1 might be the D (6 bases). This CDR3 region has 18 residues. V shed 3 bases and J shed 8 bases, with 28 bases lying between them. Germline V lookup: CDR1 SGHDN, CDR2 FVKESK. The DNA for the CDR3 is TGTGCCAGCAGCCACCTGGGAGGGGGGATGCCGATACTTATGGGCTACACCTTC. This gives the protein CASSHLGGGMPILMGYTF.

J is TRBJ1-3 and V is TRBV6-4, with unresolved D. The V gene lost 11 bases and the J gene lost 0 bases, with 23 bases spanning the gap. CDR3 length equals 17 residues. CDR1 and CDR2 from the germline V gene are MRHNA and SNTAGT. The CDR3 bases are TGTGCCGCACCCCAACCCACCGGACTTCGCTCTGGAAACACCATATATTTT. It encodes CAAPQPTGLRSGNTIYF.

J is TRBJ2-7 and V is TRBV7-2, with 7 positions matching TRBD2. The CDR3 length is 13 residues. CDR1 is SGHTA and CDR2 is FQGNSA in the germline V gene. V was clipped by 3 bases and J by 6 bases; unmatched bases: 5. The CDR3 loop is CASSFGLDSEQYF. The CDR3 DNA is TGTGCCAGCAGCTTCGGACTAGATAGCGAGCAGTACTTC.

The J gene is TRBJ1-4, the V gene TRBV7-9; the match to TRBD1 covers 7 bases. V shed 5 bases, J shed 5 bases, and the junction held 11 bases outside the gene matches. The germline V gene has CDR1 SEHNR and CDR2 FQNEAQ (reference sequence). The CDR3 has 16 residues. This chain's CDR3 is CASSPFRGQENEKLFF. CDR3 nucleotide sequence: TGTGCCAGCAGCCCCTTTCGCGGACAGGAGAATGAAAAACTGTTTTTT.